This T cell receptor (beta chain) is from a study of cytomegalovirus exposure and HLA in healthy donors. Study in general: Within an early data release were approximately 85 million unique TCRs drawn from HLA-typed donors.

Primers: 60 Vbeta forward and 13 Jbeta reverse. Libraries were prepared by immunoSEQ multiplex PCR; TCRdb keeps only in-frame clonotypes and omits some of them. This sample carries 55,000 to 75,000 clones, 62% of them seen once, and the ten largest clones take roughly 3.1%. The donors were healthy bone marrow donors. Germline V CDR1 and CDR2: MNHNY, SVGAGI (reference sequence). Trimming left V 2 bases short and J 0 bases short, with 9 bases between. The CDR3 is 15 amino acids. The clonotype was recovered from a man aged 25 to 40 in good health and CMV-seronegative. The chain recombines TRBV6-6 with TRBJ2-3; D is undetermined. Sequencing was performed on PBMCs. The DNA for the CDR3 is TGTGCCAGCAGTTACGAGGTGCCTAGCACAGATACGCAGTATTTT. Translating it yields CASSYEVPSTDTQYF.